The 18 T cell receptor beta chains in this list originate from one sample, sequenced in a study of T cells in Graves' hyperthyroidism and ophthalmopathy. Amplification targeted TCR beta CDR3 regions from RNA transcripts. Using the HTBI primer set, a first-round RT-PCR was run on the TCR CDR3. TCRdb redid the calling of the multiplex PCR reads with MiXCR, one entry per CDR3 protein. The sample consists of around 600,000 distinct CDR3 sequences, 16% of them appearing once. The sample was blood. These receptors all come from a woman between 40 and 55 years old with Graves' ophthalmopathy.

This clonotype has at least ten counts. CDR3 loop: CASSGGLAADTQYF. CDR3 nucleotides: TGTGCCAGCAGTGGGGGACTAGCAGCAGATACGCAGTATTTT. This rearrangement joins TRBV6-1 to TRBJ2-3; TRBD2 agrees at 9 bases. CDR1 is MNHNS, CDR2 SASEGT, per germline. The CDR3 contains 14 residues. V lost 4 bases to trimming and J lost 4 bases; unmatched junction nucleotides: 3.

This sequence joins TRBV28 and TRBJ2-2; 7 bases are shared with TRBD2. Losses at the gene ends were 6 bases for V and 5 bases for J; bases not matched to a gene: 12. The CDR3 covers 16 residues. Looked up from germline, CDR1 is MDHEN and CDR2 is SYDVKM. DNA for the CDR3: TGTGCCAGCAGGAGCGGGGTGGGGCTCCATACCGGGGAGCTGTTTTTT. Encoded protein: CASRSGVGLHTGELFF.

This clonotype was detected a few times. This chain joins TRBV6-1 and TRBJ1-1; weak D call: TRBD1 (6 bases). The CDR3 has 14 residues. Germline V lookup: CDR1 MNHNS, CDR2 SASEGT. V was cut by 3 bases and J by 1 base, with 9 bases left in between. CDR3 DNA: TGTGCCAGCAGTGAGGGGGCGGCGAACACTGAAGCTTTCTTT. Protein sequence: CASSEGAANTEAFF.

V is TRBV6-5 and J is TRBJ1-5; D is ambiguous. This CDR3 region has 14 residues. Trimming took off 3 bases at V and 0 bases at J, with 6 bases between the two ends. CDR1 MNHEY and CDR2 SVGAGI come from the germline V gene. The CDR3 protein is CASSYMNSNQPQHF. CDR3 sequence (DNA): TGTGCCAGCAGTTATATGAATAGCAATCAGCCCCAGCATTTT.

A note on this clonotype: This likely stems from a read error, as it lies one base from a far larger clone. The CDR3 region has the DNA TGTGCCGGCAGCCTCACCGGGGAGCTGTTTTTT. Protein sequence: CAGSLTGELFF. The chain joins TRBV2 to TRBJ2-2; D uncertain. This CDR3 is 11 amino acids long. The V gene's germline CDR1 is SNHLY and CDR2 FYNNEI.

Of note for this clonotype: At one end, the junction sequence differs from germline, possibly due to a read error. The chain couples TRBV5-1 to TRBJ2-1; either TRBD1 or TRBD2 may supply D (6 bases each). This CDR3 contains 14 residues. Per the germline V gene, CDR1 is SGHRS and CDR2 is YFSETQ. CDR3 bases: TGTGCCAGCAGCTGGGGGGCTGGTTACAATGAGCAGTTCTTC. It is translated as CASSWGAGYNEQFF.

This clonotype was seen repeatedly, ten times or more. The CDR3 nucleotides are TGTGCCAGCAGTTTGTTTACTAGCGGAATTAGCACAGATACGCAGTATTTT. Its protein is CASSLFTSGISTDTQYF. The rearrangement uses TRBV12-3 or TRBV12-4 and TRBJ2-3; 8 bases are a match to TRBD2. V gave up 3 bases and J gave up 0 bases; unmatched junction bases: 8. The CDR3 is 17 amino acids.

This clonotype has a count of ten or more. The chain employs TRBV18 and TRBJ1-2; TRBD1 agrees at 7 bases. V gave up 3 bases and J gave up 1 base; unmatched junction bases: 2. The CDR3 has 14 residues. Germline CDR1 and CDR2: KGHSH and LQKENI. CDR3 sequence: CASSPGTVNYGYTF. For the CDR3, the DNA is TGTGCCAGCTCACCGGGGACAGTTAACTATGGCTACACCTTC.

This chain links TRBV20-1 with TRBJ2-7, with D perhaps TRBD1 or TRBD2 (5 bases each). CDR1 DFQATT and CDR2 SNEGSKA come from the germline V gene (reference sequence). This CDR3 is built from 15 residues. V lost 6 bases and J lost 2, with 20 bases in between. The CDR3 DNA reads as TGCAGTGCCCTAGCTACGCAGGGCTTAACCTACGAGCAGTACTTC. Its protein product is CSALATQGLTYEQYF.

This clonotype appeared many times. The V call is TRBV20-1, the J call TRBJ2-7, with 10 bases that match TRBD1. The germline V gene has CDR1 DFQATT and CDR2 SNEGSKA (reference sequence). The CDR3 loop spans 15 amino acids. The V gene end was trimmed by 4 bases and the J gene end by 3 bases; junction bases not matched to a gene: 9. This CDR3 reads CSANLGGTGVYEQYF. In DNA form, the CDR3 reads TGCAGTGCTAACCTGGGAGGGACAGGGGTCTACGAGCAGTACTTC.

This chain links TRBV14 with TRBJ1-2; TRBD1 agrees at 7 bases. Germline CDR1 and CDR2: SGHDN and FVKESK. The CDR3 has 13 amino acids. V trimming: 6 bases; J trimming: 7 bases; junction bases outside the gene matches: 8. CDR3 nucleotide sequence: TGTGCCAGCAGTTCCGGGACAGACACTGGCTACACCTTC. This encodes CASSSGTDTGYTF. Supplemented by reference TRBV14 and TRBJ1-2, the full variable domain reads EAGVTQFPSHSVIEKGQTVTLRCDPISGHDNLYWYRRVMGKEIKFLLHFVKESKQDESGMPNNRFLAERTGGTYSTLKVQPAELEDSGVYFCASSSGTDTGYTFGSGTRLTVV.

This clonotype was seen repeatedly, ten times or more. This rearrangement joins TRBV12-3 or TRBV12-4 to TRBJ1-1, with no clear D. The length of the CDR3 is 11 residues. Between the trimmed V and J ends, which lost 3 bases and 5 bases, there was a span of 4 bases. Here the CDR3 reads CASSFSTEAFF. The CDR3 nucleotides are TGTGCCAGCAGTTTTTCTACTGAAGCTTTCTTT.

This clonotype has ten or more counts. The chain's CDR3 is CASRDSGRGTDTQYF. DNA for the CDR3: TGTGCCAGCAGAGACAGCGGGAGAGGCACAGATACGCAGTATTTT. The chain is built from TRBV6-2 or TRBV6-3 and TRBJ2-3, with 8 bases fitting TRBD2. CDR3 length equals 15 residues. Germline V gene data show CDR1 as MNHEY and CDR2 as SVGEGT. Trimming cost V 6 bases and J 1 base; bases outside gene matches: 6.

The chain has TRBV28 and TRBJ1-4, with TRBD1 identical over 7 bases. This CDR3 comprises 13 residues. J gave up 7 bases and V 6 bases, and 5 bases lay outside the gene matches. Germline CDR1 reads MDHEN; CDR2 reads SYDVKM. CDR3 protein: CASRQGWGEKLFF. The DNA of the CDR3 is TGTGCCAGCAGACAGGGGTGGGGTGAAAAACTGTTTTTT.

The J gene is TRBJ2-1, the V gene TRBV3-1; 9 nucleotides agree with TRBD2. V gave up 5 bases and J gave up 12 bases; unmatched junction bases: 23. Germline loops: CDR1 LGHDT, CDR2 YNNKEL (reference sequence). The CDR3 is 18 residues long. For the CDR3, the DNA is TGTGCCAGCAGCTTTTCGACTAGCGGAGCGAGCTCCTACGATGGGCAGTTCTTC. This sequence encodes CASSFSTSGASSYDGQFF.

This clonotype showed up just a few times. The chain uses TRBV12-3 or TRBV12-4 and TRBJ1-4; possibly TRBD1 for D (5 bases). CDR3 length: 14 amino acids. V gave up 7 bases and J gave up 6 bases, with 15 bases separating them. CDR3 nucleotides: TGTGCCAGCACCCCGTCAGGGCTTGATGAAAAACTGTTTTTT. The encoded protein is CASTPSGLDEKLFF.

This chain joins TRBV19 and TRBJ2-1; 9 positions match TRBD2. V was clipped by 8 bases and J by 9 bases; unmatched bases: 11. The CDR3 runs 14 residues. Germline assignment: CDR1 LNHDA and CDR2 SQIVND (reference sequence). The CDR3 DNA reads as TGTGCCAGTTGTACCGTAGCGGGAGCAAGTGAGCAGTTCTTC. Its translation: CASCTVAGASEQFF. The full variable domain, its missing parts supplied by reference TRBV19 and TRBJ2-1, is DGGITQSPKYLFRKEGQNVTLSCEQNLNHDAMYWYRQDPGQGLRLIYYSQIVNDFQKGDIAEGYSVSREKKESFPLTVTSAQKNPTAFYLCASCTVAGASEQFFGPGTRLTVL.

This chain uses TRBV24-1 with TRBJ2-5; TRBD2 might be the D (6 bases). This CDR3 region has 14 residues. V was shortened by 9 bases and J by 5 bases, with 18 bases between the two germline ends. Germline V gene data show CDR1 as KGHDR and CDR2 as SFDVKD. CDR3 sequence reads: CATAQEGPWETQYF. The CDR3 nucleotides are TGTGCCACCGCGCAGGAGGGTCCATGGGAGACCCAGTACTTC.